The 28 T cell receptor beta chains below all came from one sample that was sequenced in a study of OX40 agonist ivuxolimab in advanced cancers. The protocol was immunoSEQ multiplex PCR, while the TCRdb copy is restricted to in-frame clones and leaves out a portion. This table has approximately 70,000 clones, 80% to 90% appearing once. The sample here was CD4+ or CD8+ T cells sorted from blood, taken in a trial of the OX40 agonist ivuxolimab. The source is an adult with an advanced solid tumor such as melanoma, head and neck, liver or kidney cancer.

This sequence joins TRBV23-1 and TRBJ1-1; D unclear. TRBV23-1 is sorted into the ORF group, with uncertain function. The CDR3 totals 16 residues. V was pared by 3 bases and J by 3 bases, with 17 bases between. The CDR3 spells CASSHSPPDRDTEAFF. CDR3 bases: TGCGCCAGCAGTCATTCCCCTCCTGATCGGGACACTGAAGCTTTCTTT.

J is TRBJ1-1 and V is TRBV9; D unclear. Germline values: CDR1 SGDLS, CDR2 YYNGEE. This CDR3 is built from 17 residues. V lost 0 bases, J lost 11 bases, and 26 bases lay in between. CDR3: CASSVAASDRSDLGAFF. In DNA, the CDR3 is TGTGCCAGCAGCGTAGCAGCGAGTGACCGCTCAGACCTAGGGGCTTTCTTT.

The genes are TRBV19 and TRBJ2-3, with 7 bases fitting TRBD1. V was pared by 5 bases and J by 4 bases, with 6 bases of the junction left unmatched. This CDR3 has 14 residues. Germline CDR1 reads LNHDA; CDR2 reads SQIVND (reference sequence). The CDR3, as DNA: TGTGCCAGTAGTCCCCAGACAGGGCCAGATACGCAGTATTTT. Its translation is CASSPQTGPDTQYF. The full variable domain, its missing parts supplied by reference TRBV19 and TRBJ2-3, is DGGITQSPKYLFRKEGQNVTLSCEQNLNHDAMYWYRQDPGQGLRLIYYSQIVNDFQKGDIAEGYSVSREKKESFPLTVTSAQKNPTAFYLCASSPQTGPDTQYFGPGTRLTVL.

The chain couples TRBV27 to TRBJ2-7, with TRBD2 identical over 13 bases. After removal of 4 bases from V and 2 bases from J, the junction contained 5 bases not matched to a gene. The germline gives CDR1 MNHEY, CDR2 SMNVEV (reference sequence). The CDR3 contains 16 residues. CDR3 sequence: CASSSTSGGNPYEQYF. DNA for the CDR3: TGTGCCAGCAGTTCGACTAGCGGGGGGAATCCCTACGAGCAGTACTTC.

Judged by abundance, this clone is medium-sized. The chain couples TRBV6-5 to TRBJ1-5; 7 nucleotides match TRBD1. V dropped 4 bases and J dropped 6; count of bases not matched to a gene: 3. The CDR3 is made up of 13 amino acids. Looked up from germline, CDR1 is MNHEY and CDR2 is SVGAGI. The CDR3 DNA reads TGTGCCAGCAGTTGGACAGGAGGTCAGCCCCAGCATTTT. Its translation: CASSWTGGQPQHF.

The chain has TRBV7-9 and TRBJ1-4; 7 positions match TRBD1. The germline V gene encodes CDR1 SEHNR and CDR2 FQNEAQ (reference sequence). The CDR3 spans 15 residues. V dropped 3 bases and J dropped 7; count of bases not matched to a gene: 8. The CDR3 DNA follows: TGTGCCAGCAGCTTTCTCACAGGGGCTACTGAAAAACTGTTTTTT. This translates into CASSFLTGATEKLFF.

The V and J genes are TRBV11-2 and TRBJ2-1; 13 bases align to TRBD2. The germline V gene encodes CDR1 SGHAT and CDR2 FQNNGV. CDR3 size: 15 residues. J was trimmed by 3 bases and V by 5 bases; bases with no gene match: 1. The CDR3 protein is CASSRLAGGYNEQFF. The CDR3, as DNA: TGTGCCAGCAGCAGACTAGCGGGGGGCTACAATGAGCAGTTCTTC.

CDR3 amino acids: CASSYRQNTEAFF. CDR3 sequence (DNA): TGTGCCAGCAGTTACCGGCAGAACACTGAAGCTTTCTTT. V and J are TRBV6-6 and TRBJ1-1, with D unresolved. Germline V gene data show CDR1 as MNHNY and CDR2 as SVGAGI (reference sequence). The CDR3 is made up of 13 amino acids. V was pared by 2 bases and J by 1 base, with 5 bases between.

The rearrangement joins TRBV5-5 to TRBJ2-6, with D maybe TRBD2 (6 bases). The CDR3 loop spans 17 amino acids. Germline CDR1 and CDR2: SGHKS and YYEKEE (reference sequence). V was shortened by 5 bases and J by 0 bases, with 15 bases between the two germline ends. The CDR3 loop reads CASSLRDSSSGANVLTF. As DNA, the CDR3 is TGTGCCAGCAGTCTCCGGGACTCTTCCTCTGGGGCCAACGTCCTGACTTTC.

The chain is built from TRBV5-5 and TRBJ2-4, with 10 bases matching TRBD1. The CDR3 totals 16 residues. In germline, CDR1 is SGHKS, CDR2 YYEKEE (reference sequence). V trimming: 4 bases; J trimming: 7 bases; junction bases outside the gene matches: 11. CDR3 DNA sequence: TGTGCCAGCAGCCGGACGTCCGGACAGGGGGTGAACATTCAGTACTTC. Encoded protein: CASSRTSGQGVNIQYF.

V gene TRBV25-1 combines with J gene TRBJ2-7; D is unresolved. Per the germline V gene, CDR1 is MGHDK and CDR2 is SYGVNS. The length of the CDR3 is 12 residues. V lost 3 bases and J lost 12, with 15 bases in between. In nucleotides, the CDR3 is TGTGCCAGCAGTGACCCTCCTCTCAAGTGGTACTTC. It specifies CASSDPPLKWYF.

This chain connects TRBV2 to TRBJ1-2; possible D gene TRBD1, 5 bases. Trimming shortened V by 6 bases and J by 7 bases, and 27 bases separated the two germline ends. Germline lookup yields CDR1 SNHLY and CDR2 FYNNEI. CDR3 length equals 17 residues. The CDR3 loop reads CASRAEAGSGLRFGYTF. The CDR3 region has the DNA TGTGCCAGCAGAGCTGAGGCAGGTTCGGGACTCCGCTTTGGCTACACCTTC.

The chain has TRBV18 and TRBJ2-7, with TRBD2 identical over 8 bases. V dropped 2 bases and J dropped 4; count of bases not matched to a gene: 4. Germline values: CDR1 KGHSH, CDR2 LQKENI. CDR3 length: 14 amino acids. Written as DNA, the CDR3 is TGTGCCAGCTCACCAGGCAGCGGGGGATACGAGCAGTACTTC. It encodes CASSPGSGGYEQYF.

A few counts support this clone. J is TRBJ1-2 and V is TRBV20-1; no reliable D call. Between the trimmed V and J ends, which lost 5 bases and 8 bases, there was a span of 9 bases. CDR3 length: 10 residues. Germline V gene sequence: CDR1 DFQATT, CDR2 SNEGSKA (reference sequence). CDR3 coding DNA: TGCAGTGCTGCTACGGACGGCTACACCTTC. It is translated as CSAATDGYTF.

The chain couples TRBV10-3 to TRBJ1-5, with 8 nucleotides matching TRBD1. The V segment lost 5 bases and the J segment 3 bases; nucleotides outside the gene matches: 9. This CDR3 comprises 16 residues. Per the germline V gene, CDR1 is ENHRY and CDR2 is SYGVKD. CDR3 in DNA: TGTGCCATCAGTCAACAGGGGGTGGGTAACAATCAGCCCCAGCATTTT. It translates to CAISQQGVGNNQPQHF.

J is TRBJ2-7 and V is TRBV7-9, with D possibly matching TRBD1 (5 bases). Deletions cut 5 bases from V and 0 bases from J, with 14 bases between. The CDR3 has 15 residues. CDR1 and CDR2 from the germline V gene are SEHNR and FQNEAQ (reference sequence). CDR3 in DNA: TGTGCCAGCAGCCTAGAGCAGGGTTCCTCCTACGAGCAGTACTTC. Translation gives CASSLEQGSSYEQYF. Based on the CDR3 plus reference TRBV7-9 and TRBJ2-7, the full variable domain is DTGVSQNPRHKITKRGQNVTFRCDPISEHNRLYWYRQTLGQGPEFLTYFQNEAQLEKSRLLSDRFSAERPKGSFSTLEIQRTEQGDSAMYLCASSLEQGSSYEQYFGPGTRLTVT.

V usage is TRBV19 and J usage is TRBJ2-6; D may match TRBD1 or TRBD2 (7 bases each). The germline gives CDR1 LNHDA, CDR2 SQIVND (reference sequence). V gave up 5 bases and J gave up 1 base, with 15 bases separating them. This CDR3 region has 17 residues. The CDR3 region is CASSPGGGRSGANVLTF. CDR3 nucleotides: TGTGCCAGTAGTCCAGGGGGAGGGCGGTCTGGGGCCAACGTCCTGACTTTC.

As regards this clone: Within the sample, other DNA sequences also encode this same CDR3. The chain couples TRBV19 to TRBJ2-7; D unresolved. This CDR3 is built from 13 residues. CDR1 and CDR2 (germline): LNHDA, SQIVND (reference sequence). Trimming removed 1 base from V and 3 bases from J, with 7 bases in between. CDR3 DNA: TGTGCCAGTAGTATAGCAGACGGCTACGAGCAGTACTTC. Translation gives CASSIADGYEQYF.

The gene calls are TRBV28 and TRBJ2-3; 15 bases line up with TRBD2. J was trimmed by 0 bases and V by 4 bases; bases with no gene match: 8. From germline, CDR1 is MDHEN and CDR2 SYDVKM. The CDR3 is 19 residues long. The CDR3 sequence is CASSWTSGGARTSTDTQYF. Written as DNA, the CDR3 is TGTGCCAGCAGTTGGACTAGCGGGGGGGCCCGAACTAGCACAGATACGCAGTATTTT. The whole variable domain, filled in from reference TRBV28 and TRBJ2-3, reads DVKVTQSSRYLVKRTGEKVFLECVQDMDHENMFWYRQDPGLGLRLIYFSYDVKMKEKGDIPEGYSVSREKKERFSLILESASTNQTSMYLCASSWTSGGARTSTDTQYFGPGTRLTVL.

The rearrangement links TRBV15 to TRBJ1-4, with TRBD1 matching over 10 bases. In germline, CDR1 is LNHNV, CDR2 YYDKDF (reference sequence). The CDR3 runs to 15 residues. V lost 3 bases, J lost 8 bases, and 6 bases stayed unmatched. The DNA for the CDR3 is TGTGCCACCAGCAGGACAGGGGGCGCCCCGGAAAAACTGTTTTTT. Protein sequence: CATSRTGGAPEKLFF.

Notes on this clone: Other DNA sequences in the same sample also yield this CDR3. V usage is TRBV5-4 and J usage is TRBJ2-1; 7 bases map to TRBD1. Germline values: CDR1 SGHNT, CDR2 YYREEE (reference sequence). The CDR3 length is 16 residues. Unmatched junction bases numbered 3, after V lost 0 bases and J lost 0 bases. In nucleotides, the CDR3 is TGTGCCAGCAGCTTGGCGGGACAGCGCTCCTACAATGAGCAGTTCTTC. Protein product: CASSLAGQRSYNEQFF.

This clone occurred a few times. The rearrangement links TRBV7-8 to TRBJ2-5; perhaps D is TRBD1 or TRBD2 (6 bases each). There are 14 residues in the CDR3. V gave up 7 bases and J gave up 4 bases, with 16 bases separating them. The germline CDR1 and CDR2 sequences are SGHVS and FQNEAQ. CDR3: CASTLRGASETQYF. The CDR3 bases are TGTGCCAGCACCCTTAGGGGGGCCTCAGAGACCCAGTACTTC.

The rearrangement uses TRBV5-8 and TRBJ1-1; weak D call: TRBD1 (5 bases). Germline CDR1 and CDR2: SGHTS and YDEGEE. Trimming pared 4 bases from V and 3 bases from J, leaving 10 bases between. The CDR3 has 13 amino acids. The CDR3 here is CASSLDTHTEAFF. As DNA, the CDR3 is TGTGCCAGCAGCCTGGACACCCACACTGAAGCTTTCTTT.

This clone was observed once. The chain is built from TRBV6-4 and TRBJ2-3; 9 bases match TRBD2. Trimming at V came to 4 bases and at J to 4 bases, leaving 6 bases not matched to a gene. Looked up from germline, CDR1 is MRHNA and CDR2 is SNTAGT. The CDR3 covers 15 residues. DNA of the CDR3: TGTGCCAGCAGTGTCGAAGCGGGGGGCCCAGATACGCAGTATTTT. It yields the protein CASSVEAGGPDTQYF.

This chain uses TRBV19 with TRBJ1-5; 8 positions agree with TRBD1. The CDR3 loop spans 14 amino acids. With 7 bases clipped from V and 3 bases from J, the junction kept 5 bases outside the gene matches. Germline V gene sequence: CDR1 LNHDA, CDR2 SQIVND (reference sequence). The DNA for the CDR3 is TGTGCCAGTAAGCGGCAGGGGGCCAATCAGCCCCAGCATTTT. The encoded protein is CASKRQGANQPQHF.

This clone was seen more than once but under ten times. This CDR3 reads CASSEGPSLGADTQYF. In DNA form, the CDR3 reads TGCGCCAGCAGCGAGGGTCCATCACTGGGGGCGGATACGCAGTATTTT. The chain couples TRBV4-1 to TRBJ2-3; maybe TRBD1 (6 bases). Trimming removed 5 bases from V and 6 bases from J, with 21 bases in between. CDR3 length equals 16 residues. Germline V gives CDR1 MGHRA, CDR2 YSYEKL.

The chain carries TRBV6-6 and TRBJ2-5, with D perhaps given as TRBD1 or TRBD2 (5 bases each). The CDR3 has 15 residues. The V and J ends lost 8 bases and 3 bases respectively, with 19 bases between them. Per germline, CDR1 MNHNY and CDR2 SVGAGI (reference sequence). In DNA, the CDR3 is TGTGCCAGCCTGGCCGAAAGGGGACGCAAAGAGACCCAGTACTTC. As protein: CASLAERGRKETQYF.

This chain uses TRBV2 with TRBJ2-1, with 16 bases fitting TRBD2. Looked up from germline, CDR1 is SNHLY and CDR2 is FYNNEI. The CDR3 has 17 amino acids. V lost 0 bases and J lost 13; bases outside the gene matches: 9. CDR3 nucleotide sequence: TGTGCCAGCAGTGAAGCTGGTCGGGGACTAGCGGGGGGGGCTCAGTTCTTC. It specifies CASSEAGRGLAGGAQFF.